Listed below are T cell receptor beta chains from one sample, sequenced in a study of T cells after yellow fever vaccination. Each CDR3 protein is one row after TCRdb ran MiXCR on the 5' RACE reads. The sample carries about 25,000 distinct CDR3 sequences, about 5.5% recorded once. Sample: PBMCs, either bulk or a sorted T-cell subset (CD4+, CD8+, memory, or dextramer-sorted; not recorded which), taken 15 days after the yellow fever booster vaccination. These TCRs come from a man aged 30-40 years who received the YFV17D yellow fever vaccine. Both conserved end residues are part of each CDR3. Each record gives: J gene, clone size, D gene, V gene, CDR3 DNA, CDR3 protein. D genes are given only for firm matches. Where a row states a size, it is once, few, many or the class of an expanded clone; other rows omit it.

>TRBJ2-2|many|NA|TRBV28
TGTGCCAGTCACTTGCACGGAGGCGGTAGCGGGGAGCTGTTTTTT
CASHLHGGGSGELFF
>TRBJ2-2|many|TRBD1|TRBV19
TGTGCCAGTAGAAGTACAGGGGCCGTGGGCACCGGGGAGCTGTTTTTT
CASRSTGAVGTGELFF
>TRBJ2-5|many|NA|TRBV19
TGTGCCAGTAGCCGAGTCCCACAAGAGACCCAGTACTTC
CASSRVPQETQYF
>TRBJ2-7|many|NA|TRBV4-3
TGCGCCAGCAGCCAAGATCGCGGGTGGGGTTACGAGCAGTACTTC
CASSQDRGWGYEQYF
>TRBJ2-5|many|NA|TRBV11-2
TGTGCCAGCAGCTACGGGAATAAAGAGACCCAGTACTTC
CASSYGNKETQYF
>TRBJ1-2|medium-sized|TRBD1|TRBV7-2
TGTGCCAGCAGCTTAGCTTCCGGGACAGGGGGCTCTGGCTACACCTTC
CASSLASGTGGSGYTF
>TRBJ1-4|many|NA|TRBV20-1
TGCAGTGCTGTCCGTGGAGATAATGAAAAACTGTTTTTT
CSAVRGDNEKLFF
>TRBJ2-7|few|NA|TRBV5-1
TGCGCCAGCAGTGGGGTTGACGCAAATGGAGGCGAGCAGTACTTC
CASSGVDANGGEQYF
>TRBJ2-1|many|NA|TRBV24-1
TGTGCCACCAGTGATGCAACGAACCCTGGGGGGCAGTTCTTC
CATSDATNPGGQFF
>TRBJ2-3|many|TRBD1|TRBV11-2
TGTGCCAGCAGCTCGACAGGGGAAGATACGCAGTATTTT
CASSSTGEDTQYF
>TRBJ1-1|many|NA|TRBV20-1
TGCAGTGCTAACCGGGATAGGGAAGCTTTCTTT
CSANRDREAFF
>TRBJ2-1|few|TRBD2|TRBV20-1
TGCAGTGCTAGAAAGAGGACTAGCGGGAGGGTTAGCTACAATGAGCAGTTCTTC
CSARKRTSGRVSYNEQFF
>TRBJ2-1|many|NA|TRBV12-3/TRBV12-4
TGTGCCAGCAGAGTCTTGGTCTATGAGCAGTTCTTC
CASRVLVYEQFF
>TRBJ2-1|medium-sized|TRBD2|TRBV6-5
TGTGCCAGCATTAATAGACAGGGTGGACTAGCGGGAGTTCAGGAGCAGTTCTTC
CASINRQGGLAGVQEQFF
>TRBJ2-3|many|TRBD2|TRBV20-1
TGCAGTGCTAGAGATACGGGAGGGGTGGGAGATACGCAGTATTTT
CSARDTGGVGDTQYF
>TRBJ2-3|many|NA|TRBV10-3
TGTGCCATCAGTGAATCGGGCCCCTTCACAGATACGCAGTATTTT
CAISESGPFTDTQYF
>TRBJ1-5|many|TRBD1|TRBV19
TGTGCCAGTAGTACGCGGACAGGGATGGGTCAGCCCCAGCATTTT
CASSTRTGMGQPQHF
>TRBJ2-1|many|NA|TRBV20-1
TGCAGTGCTAGAATCCCCAGGGGAGGATTGTACAATGAGCAGTTCTTC
CSARIPRGGLYNEQFF
>TRBJ1-1|many|TRBD1|TRBV12-3/TRBV12-4
TGTGCCAGCAGTCCTCGGACAGGGGGCTTACGATTCATTGAAGCTTTCTTT
CASSPRTGGLRFIEAFF
>TRBJ2-3|NA|NA|TRBV20-1
TGCAGTGCGCGGGGACACGGAAACACAGATACGCAGTATTTT
CSARGHGNTDTQYF
>TRBJ2-7|many|TRBD2|TRBV20-1
TGCAGTGCCTACAGGACTAGCGGGAGTTACGAGCAGTACTTC
CSAYRTSGSYEQYF
>TRBJ1-5|many|TRBD1|TRBV6-5
TGTGCCAGCAGTTACCCCCTACAGGGGGGCAATCAGCCCCAGCATTTT
CASSYPLQGGNQPQHF
>TRBJ2-1|many|NA|TRBV5-1
TGCGCCAGCAGCTTGGCGGCAGGGAACAATGAGCAGTTCTTC
CASSLAAGNNEQFF
>TRBJ2-7|many|NA|TRBV10-3
TGTGCCATCGCCGGAACCTACTACGAGCAGTACTTC
CAIAGTYYEQYF